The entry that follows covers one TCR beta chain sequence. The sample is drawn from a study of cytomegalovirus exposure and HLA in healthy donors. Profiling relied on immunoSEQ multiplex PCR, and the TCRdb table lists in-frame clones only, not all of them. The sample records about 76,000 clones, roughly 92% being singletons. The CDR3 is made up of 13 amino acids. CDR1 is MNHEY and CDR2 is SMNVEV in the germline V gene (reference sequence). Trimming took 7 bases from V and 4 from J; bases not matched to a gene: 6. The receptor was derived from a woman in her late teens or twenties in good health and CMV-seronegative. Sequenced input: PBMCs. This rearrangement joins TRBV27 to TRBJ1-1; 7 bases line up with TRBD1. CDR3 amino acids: CASNRQGGTEAFF. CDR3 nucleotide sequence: TGTGCCAGCAACCGACAGGGAGGCACTGAAGCTTTCTTT.